Sequencing of this TCR beta chain was carried out in a study of shared clonotypes between healthy human individuals. Several immunoSEQ 96-well plates shared each subset's DNA, each plate a replicate. TCRdb's table, derived via immunoSEQ multiplex PCR, lists solely in-frame clones and lacks some. The table lists approximately 740,000 clones, around 92% of them singletons. CD45RO-negative, CCR7-positively selected cells formed the naive CD8 fraction, excluding terminally differentiated effector memory CD45RA+ cells. Germline CDR1 is MDHEN and CDR2 is SYDVKM. V lost 3 bases and J 0 bases, leaving 14 bases between the germline ends. The CDR3 length is 16 residues.

This receptor was taken from a young man in good health. This chain connects TRBV28 to TRBJ1-1; perhaps TRBD1 as D (5 bases). The specimen was naive CD8+ T cells sorted from blood. CDR3 coding DNA: TGTGCCAGCAGTTTGGGGGGATGGAGCATGAACACTGAAGCTTTCTTT. Protein product: CASSLGGWSMNTEAFF. The full variable domain, its missing parts supplied by reference TRBV28 and TRBJ1-1, is DVKVTQSSRYLVKRTGEKVFLECVQDMDHENMFWYRQDPGLGLRLIYFSYDVKMKEKGDIPEGYSVSREKKERFSLILESASTNQTSMYLCASSLGGWSMNTEAFFGQGTRLTVV.